These 17 T cell receptor beta chains were all obtained from the same sample, sequenced in a study of long-term antiretroviral therapy in people with HIV (dated by TCRdb to between 2021 and 2022). Sequencing of the TRB variable region was done with the immunoSEQ hsTCRB v3.0 assay at survey level resolution. TCRdb limited this immuneACCESS table to in-frame rearrangements with V and J called. A share of clones is missing; checked studies link under half to unresolved V genes, and the rest is unexplained. In all, the sample holds some 30,000 clones, and roughly nine tenths of those were seen once. Jointly, the top ten make up around 4.2% of the sample. Sequencing was performed on unsorted PBMCs, taken 3.1 years after starting antiretroviral therapy. The source is a man between 18 and 29 years old with HIV.

The rearrangement uses TRBV5-1 and TRBJ2-1, with 11 bases matching TRBD2. J gave up 7 bases and V 4 bases, and 13 bases lay outside the gene matches. The length of the CDR3 is 17 residues. Germline-derived CDR1 and CDR2 are SGHRS and YFSETQ. The DNA for the CDR3 is TGCGCCAGCAGCCCTGGCGGCCCTAGCGGGGGGAGAAATGAGCAGTTCTTC. Translation: CASSPGGPSGGRNEQFF.

The rearrangement joins TRBV25-1 to TRBJ2-1; D may be TRBD2 (6 bases). The CDR3 contains 16 residues. V lost 6 bases to trimming and J lost 0 bases, with 15 bases between them. Per the germline V gene, CDR1 is MGHDK and CDR2 is SYGVNS. In nucleotides, the CDR3 is TGTGCCAGCAGCAACAGCGGGCCTAGCTCCTACAATGAGCAGTTCTTC. Amino acid sequence: CASSNSGPSSYNEQFF.

J is TRBJ1-2 and V is TRBV4-1; D ambiguous. Trimming removed 0 bases from V and 7 bases from J, with 12 bases in between. The CDR3 loop spans 14 amino acids. Germline V gene lookup returns CDR1 MGHRA and CDR2 YSYEKL. CDR3 protein: CASSQDRGRVGYTF. CDR3 DNA sequence: TGCGCCAGCAGCCAAGATCGCGGGAGGGTTGGCTACACCTTC.

The gene calls are TRBV7-9 and TRBJ1-1, with D unclear. This CDR3 has 13 residues. CDR1 is SEHNR, CDR2 FQNEAQ, per germline (reference sequence). V lost 6 bases to trimming and J lost 2 bases, with 10 bases between them. Here the CDR3 DNA reads TGTGCCAGCAGTCCAGAGCTTAACACTGAAGCTTTCTTT. This translates into CASSPELNTEAFF.

V usage is TRBV29-1 and J usage is TRBJ2-3; 7 nucleotides agree with TRBD1. V dropped 6 bases and J dropped 1; count of bases not matched to a gene: 19. Per the germline V gene, CDR1 is SQVTM and CDR2 is ANQGSEA. The CDR3 contains 18 residues. The CDR3 region is CSVPSRGRDSLGTDTQYF. In DNA form, the CDR3 reads TGCAGCGTCCCGTCCAGGGGGAGAGACAGCTTAGGCACAGATACGCAGTATTTT.

The J gene is TRBJ2-3, the V gene TRBV11-2; 11 nucleotides agree with TRBD2. The CDR3 runs to 19 residues. Germline V gene sequence: CDR1 SGHAT, CDR2 FQNNGV. V gave up 1 base and J gave up 4 bases; unmatched junction bases: 13. CDR3 amino acids: CASSLVGLAGGGRADTQYF. As DNA, the CDR3 is TGTGCCAGCAGCTTAGTGGGTCTAGCGGGAGGAGGAAGGGCAGATACGCAGTATTTT.

The rearrangement uses TRBV5-1 and TRBJ2-2; D remains unclear. CDR1 and CDR2 from the germline V gene are SGHRS and YFSETQ. CDR3 length equals 14 residues. The germline V and J ends were trimmed by 2 bases and 2 bases, with 7 bases remaining between them. Here the CDR3 DNA reads TGCGCCAGCAGCTTTGGGGTTAACACCGGGGAGCTGTTTTTT. This sequence encodes CASSFGVNTGELFF.

The chain joins TRBV4-3 to TRBJ2-3; a possible D gene is TRBD2 (5 bases). Germline CDR1 is LGHNA and CDR2 is YSLEER. V lost 0 bases and J lost 4, with 14 bases in between. The CDR3 extends over 16 amino acids. CDR3 residues: CASSQDLPGRADTQYF. As DNA, the CDR3 is TGCGCCAGCAGCCAAGATCTGCCGGGAAGAGCAGATACGCAGTATTTT.

The chain recombines TRBV19 with TRBJ2-3; no firm D call. Germline CDR1 LNHDA, CDR2 SQIVND (reference sequence). The V end was cut by 6 bases, the J end by 0 bases, with 16 bases between. CDR3 length: 16 amino acids. The CDR3: CASSRLLSWSTDTQYF. The CDR3 DNA follows: TGTGCCAGTAGCCGCCTTTTAAGTTGGAGCACAGATACGCAGTATTTT.

The chain uses TRBV5-1 and TRBJ2-3; D possibly corresponds to TRBD2 (7 bases). V was pared by 1 base and J by 6 bases, with 15 bases between. The germline V gene has CDR1 SGHRS and CDR2 YFSETQ. CDR3 size: 15 residues. The CDR3 DNA sequence: TGCGCCAGCAGCTTGTGGACTAGACAGGCGGATACGCAGTATTTT. Its translation is CASSLWTRQADTQYF. Based on the CDR3 plus reference TRBV5-1 and TRBJ2-3, the full variable domain is KAGVTQTPRYLIKTRGQQVTLSCSPISGHRSVSWYQQTPGQGLQFLFEYFSETQRNKGNFPGRFSGRQFSNSRSEMNVSTLELGDSALYLCASSLWTRQADTQYFGPGTRLTVL.

In DNA form, the CDR3 reads TGTGCCAGCAGTTACTCGTTCACCGGGGAGCTGTTTTTT. Amino acid sequence: CASSYSFTGELFF. The chain uses TRBV6-5 and TRBJ2-2, with no clear D. CDR3 length: 13 amino acids. Germline lookup yields CDR1 MNHEY and CDR2 SVGAGI. Trimming cost V 0 bases and J 4 bases, with 3 bases left between them.

This chain joins TRBV4-2 and TRBJ2-7; the match to TRBD1 covers 11 bases. Germline trimming cut 8 bases from V and 0 bases from J; bases unmatched to any gene: 0. The CDR3 has 13 amino acids. The V gene's germline CDR1 is LGHNA and CDR2 YNFKEQ. DNA for the CDR3: TGTGCCAGCGGGACAGGGGGCTCCTACGAGCAGTACTTC. Encoded protein: CASGTGGSYEQYF.

The CDR3 DNA sequence: TGCAGCGTTCACTCGAGCTCCTACAATGAGCAGTTCTTC. Protein product: CSVHSSSYNEQFF. The V and J genes are TRBV29-1 and TRBJ2-1; D uncertain. The ends were cut back, 5 bases at V and 0 bases at J, with 8 bases in the middle. CDR1 and CDR2 from the germline V gene are SQVTM and ANQGSEA. The CDR3 sequence is 13 residues long.

About this clone: The germline gene is not matched at one end of the junction; a read error may be the cause. Other nucleotide sequences from this sample produce the same CDR3. This chain links TRBV29-1 with TRBJ2-7; D uncertain. The CDR3 spans 13 residues. Germline CDR1 SQVTM, CDR2 ANQGSEA. DNA for the CDR3: TGCAGCGTTGAAGCGACAACTTCCTATGAGCAGTACTTC. This gives the protein CSVEATTSYEQYF.

This clone was detected only once. The chain joins TRBV9 to TRBJ1-3; no definite D call. This CDR3 has 15 amino acids. Per the germline V gene, CDR1 is SGDLS and CDR2 is YYNGEE. The V gene lost 4 bases and the J gene lost 0 bases, with 11 bases spanning the gap. CDR3 sequence: CASSPRPASGNTIYF. The CDR3 DNA reads as TGTGCCAGCAGCCCCCGCCCGGCCTCTGGAAACACCATATATTTT.

The chain combines TRBV5-5 with TRBJ2-3; D unclear. Germline assignment: CDR1 SGHKS and CDR2 YYEKEE (reference sequence). This CDR3 has 14 residues. Trimming left V 0 bases short and J 0 bases short, with 5 bases between. CDR3 region: CASSLGFSTDTQYF. The CDR3 bases are TGTGCCAGCAGCTTGGGTTTTAGCACAGATACGCAGTATTTT.

The V gene is TRBV7-2, the J gene TRBJ2-7; TRBD2 aligns across 9 bases. CDR1 and CDR2 (germline): SGHTA, FQGNSA. J was trimmed by 4 bases and V by 5 bases; bases with no gene match: 12. The CDR3 consists of 16 residues. CDR3 in amino acids: CASSPVVAGVPYEQYF. CDR3 DNA sequence: TGTGCCAGCAGCCCCGTGGTAGCGGGAGTCCCGTACGAGCAGTACTTC.